Detailed here is one T cell receptor beta chain. Its target is not known. This entry belongs to a study of OX40 agonist ivuxolimab in advanced cancers. Background on the study: There were three patients with partial responses, one having hepatocellular carcinoma and two cutaneous melanoma. Study results and limitations: Among patients with partial responses at 0.1-3.0 mg/kg, clonal expansion was among the lowest. More expanded clones were found, on average, in CD8+ than in CD4+ T cells.

Profiled with immunoSEQ multiplex PCR; TCRdb holds only in-frame clones, not every one. The sample records tens of thousands of clones, about nine tenths being singletons. The germline gives CDR1 SGHRS, CDR2 YFSETQ. The ends were cut back, 0 bases at V and 3 bases at J, with 13 bases in the middle. The CDR3 is made up of 15 amino acids. This sample comprised CD4+ or CD8+ T cells sorted from blood, obtained in a trial of the OX40 agonist ivuxolimab. The chain employs TRBV5-1 and TRBJ2-7; a weak D match, TRBD1 (5 bases). The receptor's source is an adult with an advanced solid tumor such as melanoma, head and neck, liver or kidney cancer. CDR3 loop: CASSLVAGPLYEQYF. In DNA, the CDR3 is TGCGCCAGCAGCTTGGTTGCAGGGCCCCTCTACGAGCAGTACTTC.